These T cell receptor beta chains were read from a single sample in a study of CD8 T cells in Susac syndrome. Each CDR3 protein gets one entry after TCRdb re-called the immunoSEQ multiplex PCR reads with MiXCR. The sample consists of under 200,000 distinct CDR3 sequences, 90% to 96% of them appearing once. The specimen was CD4+ T cells from PBMCs. Receptor source: a human donor with Susac syndrome. Both conserved end residues are part of each CDR3. The D gene is left open where the match is weak. Size is omitted from some rows. Given values are once, few, many or a class for expanded clones.

size: -
V: TRBV6-5
D: -
J: TRBJ2-3
DNA: TGTGCCAGCAGTTTAGTGGTGGGTACGCAGTATTTT
CDR3: CASSLVVGTQYF

size: once
V: TRBV10-3
D: -
J: TRBJ2-5
DNA: TGTGCCACCCGAGGCGTGGAGACCCAGTACTTC
CDR3: CATRGVETQYF

size: -
V: TRBV30
D: -
J: TRBJ2-3
DNA: TGTGCCTGGAGCGGGGTCGGTGGAACAGATACGCAGTATTTT
CDR3: CAWSGVGGTDTQYF

size: -
V: TRBV6-6
D: -
J: TRBJ1-6
DNA: TGTGCCAGCAGAGATGTCCTTAATTCACCCCTCCACTTT
CDR3: CASRDVLNSPLHF

size: -
V: TRBV4-3
D: -
J: TRBJ1-2
DNA: TGCGCCAGCAGCCAAGAGGAACGGGGACTTTATGGCTACACCTTC
CDR3: CASSQEERGLYGYTF

size: -
V: TRBV30
D: -
J: TRBJ1-4
DNA: TGTGCAACTCTTGGACGCTTTGAAAAACTGTTTTTT
CDR3: CATLGRFEKLFF

size: once
V: TRBV5-1
D: -
J: TRBJ2-5
DNA: TGCGCCAGCAGCTTGGGCCTAGACAGGGAGACCCAGTACTTC
CDR3: CASSLGLDRETQYF

size: -
V: TRBV24-1
D: -
J: TRBJ2-2
DNA: TGTGCCACCAGTGATTTTTTAGCAGGAGGGAACTCCGCGAACACCGGGGAGCTGTTTTTT
CDR3: CATSDFLAGGNSANTGELFF

size: -
V: TRBV29-1
D: -
J: TRBJ1-2
DNA: TGCAGCGTTGAAGATAAGGTCGGCAGGGGAGACTATGGCTACACCTTC
CDR3: CSVEDKVGRGDYGYTF

size: once
V: TRBV7-2
D: TRBD2
J: TRBJ2-7
DNA: TGTGCCAGCAGCCCGACTAGCGGGGTCCTCTACGAGCAGTACTTC
CDR3: CASSPTSGVLYEQYF

size: -
V: TRBV15
D: TRBD1
J: TRBJ2-3
DNA: TGTGCCACCAGCAGAGTGACAGGGGGCGGTTTAGATACGCAGTATTTT
CDR3: CATSRVTGGGLDTQYF

size: -
V: TRBV29-1
D: TRBD1
J: TRBJ1-1
DNA: TGCAGCGTTGAAGACACAGGGGGCACTGAAGCTTTCTTT
CDR3: CSVEDTGGTEAFF

size: few
V: TRBV28
D: -
J: TRBJ2-7
DNA: TGTGCCAGCAGTTTACAGGGCTACGAGCAGTACTTC
CDR3: CASSLQGYEQYF

size: -
V: TRBV18
D: -
J: TRBJ2-5
DNA: TGTGCCAGCTCAACGGGACACCAAGAGACCCAGTACTTC
CDR3: CASSTGHQETQYF

size: once
V: TRBV29-1
D: -
J: TRBJ1-1
DNA: TGCAGCGTTGGAGGTGCGGTGGAGGGGACGGCTTTCTTT
CDR3: CSVGGAVEGTAFF

size: few
V: TRBV9
D: -
J: TRBJ1-1
DNA: TGTGCCAGCAGCGTGGATGGACAGAACACTGAAGCTTTCTTT
CDR3: CASSVDGQNTEAFF

size: -
V: TRBV5-4
D: -
J: TRBJ2-6
DNA: TGTGCCAGCTCCGCAGGGGGGGCATCTGGGGCCAACGTCCTGACTTTC
CDR3: CASSAGGASGANVLTF

size: -
V: TRBV6-4
D: -
J: TRBJ2-1
DNA: TGTGCCAGCTTCCAGGCTCACTACAATGAGCAGTTCTTC
CDR3: CASFQAHYNEQFF

size: -
V: TRBV20-1
D: -
J: TRBJ2-7
DNA: TGCAGTGCTAGAGGTACCTACGGGGCGGCCTACGAGCAGTACTTC
CDR3: CSARGTYGAAYEQYF

size: -
V: TRBV3-1
D: -
J: TRBJ1-2
DNA: TGTGCCAGCAGCCAAGAGACCGGAAACTATGGCTACACCTTC
CDR3: CASSQETGNYGYTF

size: -
V: TRBV29-1
D: -
J: TRBJ2-7
DNA: TGCAGCGTTGCCGGGAGTGCATCCGAGCAGTACTTC
CDR3: CSVAGSASEQYF

size: -
V: TRBV5-1
D: -
J: TRBJ2-5
DNA: TGCGCCAGCAGCCGGGGCGACAGAGATGAAGAGACCCAGTACTTC
CDR3: CASSRGDRDEETQYF

size: -
V: TRBV2
D: TRBD1
J: TRBJ2-1
DNA: TGTGCCAGCAGCTCGGACAGGGCCTACAATGAGCAGTTCTTC
CDR3: CASSSDRAYNEQFF

size: -
V: TRBV29-1
D: TRBD1
J: TRBJ2-4
DNA: TGCAGCGTTGATCTGGGACAGGGCCGGACGATTCAGTACTTC
CDR3: CSVDLGQGRTIQYF

size: once
V: TRBV29-1
D: TRBD2
J: TRBJ2-2
DNA: TGCAGCGTTGGTCCTAGCGGATCCACCGGGGAGCTGTTTTTT
CDR3: CSVGPSGSTGELFF

size: -
V: TRBV20-1
D: TRBD1
J: TRBJ1-2
DNA: TGCAGTGCTAGGGGAGGGGGCTCAAGATATGGCTACACCTTC
CDR3: CSARGGGSRYGYTF